One T cell receptor beta chain is described in this entry. What it binds is not known. This specimen belongs to a study of CD8+ T cells in alopecia areata. Findings of the study overall: Lesional scalp, especially alopecia totalis/universalis, showed higher clonality than normal scalp. Association of baseline CD8+ expansion with response is uncertain owing to one nonresponder. While tofacitinib was given, many expanded lesional clones persisted in scalp and blood.

The CDR3 runs 14 residues. Germline assignment: CDR1 SGHRS and CDR2 YFSETQ. Trimming took 3 bases from V and 3 from J, leaving 12 bases between them. cDNA prepared by RNA extraction and subsequent reverse transcription served as the template for sequencing. Produced via immunoSEQ multiplex PCR; TCRdb's table is partial and in-frame only. The table records 200,000 to 250,000 clones, more than 60% of them present only once. Indicated treatment: oral pan-JAK inhibitor, 5-10 mg twice daily. The receptor's source is a human donor with alopecia areata. The gene calls are TRBV5-1 and TRBJ2-5; D assignment may be TRBD1 or TRBD2 (7 bases each). Specimen: CD4+ T cells sorted from blood, collected at approximately week 45, from a patient treated with tofacitinib. CDR3 loop: CASSSRGGEETQYF. CDR3 in DNA: TGCGCCAGCAGCTCCAGGGGGGGCGAAGAGACCCAGTACTTC. The full variable domain, with the rest looked up from reference TRBV5-1 and TRBJ2-5, is KAGVTQTPRYLIKTRGQQVTLSCSPISGHRSVSWYQQTPGQGLQFLFEYFSETQRNKGNFPGRFSGRQFSNSRSEMNVSTLELGDSALYLCASSSRGGEETQYFGPGTRLLVL.